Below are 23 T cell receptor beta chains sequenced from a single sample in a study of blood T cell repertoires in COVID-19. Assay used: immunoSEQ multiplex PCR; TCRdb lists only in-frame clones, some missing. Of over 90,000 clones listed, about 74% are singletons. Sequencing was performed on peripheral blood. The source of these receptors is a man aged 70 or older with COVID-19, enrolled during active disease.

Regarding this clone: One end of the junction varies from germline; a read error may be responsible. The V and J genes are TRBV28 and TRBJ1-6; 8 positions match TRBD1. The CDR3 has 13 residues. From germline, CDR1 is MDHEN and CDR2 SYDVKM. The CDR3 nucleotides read TGTGCCAGCCGTACAGGGGGTAATCCACCCCTCCACTTT. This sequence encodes CASRTGGNPPLHF.

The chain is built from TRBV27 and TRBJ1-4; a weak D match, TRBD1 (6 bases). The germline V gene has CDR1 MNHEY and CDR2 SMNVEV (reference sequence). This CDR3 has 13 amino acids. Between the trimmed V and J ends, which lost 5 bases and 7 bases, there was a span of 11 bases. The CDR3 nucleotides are TGTGCCAGCAGTGCAGGGGCTGGTGAAAAACTGTTTTTT. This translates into CASSAGAGEKLFF.

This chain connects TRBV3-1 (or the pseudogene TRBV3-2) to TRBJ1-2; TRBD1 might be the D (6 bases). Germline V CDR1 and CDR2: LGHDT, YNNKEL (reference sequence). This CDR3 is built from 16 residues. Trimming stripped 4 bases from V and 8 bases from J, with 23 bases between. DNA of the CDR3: TGTGCCAGCAGCCCCCCCCGCGGGGGCTCGACCTTAGGCTACACCTTC. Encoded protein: CASSPPRGGSTLGYTF.

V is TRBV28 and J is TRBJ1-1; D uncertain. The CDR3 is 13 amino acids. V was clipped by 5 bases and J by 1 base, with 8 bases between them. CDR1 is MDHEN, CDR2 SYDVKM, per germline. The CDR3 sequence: CASSDTENTEAFF. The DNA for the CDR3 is TGTGCCAGCAGTGACACCGAGAACACTGAAGCTTTCTTT.

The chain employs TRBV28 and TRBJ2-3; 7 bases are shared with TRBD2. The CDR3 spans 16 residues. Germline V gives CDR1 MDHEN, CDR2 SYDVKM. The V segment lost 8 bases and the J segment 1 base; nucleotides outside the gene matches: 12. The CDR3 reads CASYPPSGGGTDTQYF. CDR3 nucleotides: TGTGCCAGCTACCCCCCTAGCGGCGGGGGCACAGATACGCAGTATTTT.

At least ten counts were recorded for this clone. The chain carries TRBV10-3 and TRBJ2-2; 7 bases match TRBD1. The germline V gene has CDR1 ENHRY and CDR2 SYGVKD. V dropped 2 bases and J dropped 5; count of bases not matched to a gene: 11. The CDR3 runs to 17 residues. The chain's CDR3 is CAISELRTGWGTGELFF. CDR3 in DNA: TGTGCCATCAGTGAGCTCAGGACAGGCTGGGGGACCGGGGAGCTGTTTTTT.

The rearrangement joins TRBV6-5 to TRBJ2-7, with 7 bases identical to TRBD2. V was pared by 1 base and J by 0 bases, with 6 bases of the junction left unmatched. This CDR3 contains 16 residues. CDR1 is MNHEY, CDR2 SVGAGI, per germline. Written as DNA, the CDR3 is TGTGCCAGCAGTTACTTCCCTAGCGGCAACTCCTACGAGCAGTACTTC. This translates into CASSYFPSGNSYEQYF.

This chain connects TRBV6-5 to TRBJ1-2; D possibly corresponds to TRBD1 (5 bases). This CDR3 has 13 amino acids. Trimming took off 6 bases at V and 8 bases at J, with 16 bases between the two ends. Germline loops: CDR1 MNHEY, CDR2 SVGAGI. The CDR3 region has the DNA TGTGCCAGCAGCCAACACAGGAACACGGGCTACACCTTC. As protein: CASSQHRNTGYTF.

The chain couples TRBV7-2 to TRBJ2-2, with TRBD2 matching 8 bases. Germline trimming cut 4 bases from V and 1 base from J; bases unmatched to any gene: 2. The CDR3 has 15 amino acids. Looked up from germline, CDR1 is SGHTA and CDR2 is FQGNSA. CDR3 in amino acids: CASSSGLVNTGELFF. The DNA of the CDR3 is TGTGCCAGCAGCTCGGGACTAGTGAACACCGGGGAGCTGTTTTTT.

The CDR3, as DNA: TGCAGTGCTAGTTTGGGCCAGGCCCTCGGGGCCCAGTACTTC. Protein product: CSASLGQALGAQYF. This sequence joins TRBV20-1 and TRBJ2-5; a possible D gene is TRBD2 (5 bases). Looked up from germline, CDR1 is DFQATT and CDR2 is SNEGSKA (reference sequence). The CDR3 runs to 14 residues. V lost 3 bases, J lost 9 bases, and 20 bases lay in between.

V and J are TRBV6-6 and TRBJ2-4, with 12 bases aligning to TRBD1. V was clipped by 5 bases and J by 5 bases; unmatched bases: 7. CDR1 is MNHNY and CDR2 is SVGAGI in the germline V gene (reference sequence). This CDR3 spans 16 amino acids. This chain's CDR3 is CASSRGTGGWENIQYF. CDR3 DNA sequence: TGTGCCAGCAGTCGAGGGACAGGGGGCTGGGAAAACATTCAGTACTTC.

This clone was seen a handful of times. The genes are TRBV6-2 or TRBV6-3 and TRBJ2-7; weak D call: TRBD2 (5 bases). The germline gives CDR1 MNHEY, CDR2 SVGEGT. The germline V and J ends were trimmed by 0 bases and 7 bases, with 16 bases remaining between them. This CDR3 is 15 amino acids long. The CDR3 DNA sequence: TGTGCCAGCAGTTACTCGAGAGGGCCAACCGTGGAGCAGTACTTC. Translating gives CASSYSRGPTVEQYF.

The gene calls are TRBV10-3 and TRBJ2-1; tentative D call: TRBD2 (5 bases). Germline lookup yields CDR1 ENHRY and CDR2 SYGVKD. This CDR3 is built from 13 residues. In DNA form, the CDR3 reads TGTGGGTTTTCGGGGAAGGTCTACAATGAGCAGTTCTTC. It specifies CGFSGKVYNEQFF.

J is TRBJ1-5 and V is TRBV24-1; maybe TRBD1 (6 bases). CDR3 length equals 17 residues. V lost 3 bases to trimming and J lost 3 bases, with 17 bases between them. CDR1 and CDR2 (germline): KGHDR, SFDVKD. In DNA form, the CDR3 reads TGTGCCACCAGTGATCCCCGCGGACAGACGAACAATCAGCCCCAGCATTTT. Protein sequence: CATSDPRGQTNNQPQHF.

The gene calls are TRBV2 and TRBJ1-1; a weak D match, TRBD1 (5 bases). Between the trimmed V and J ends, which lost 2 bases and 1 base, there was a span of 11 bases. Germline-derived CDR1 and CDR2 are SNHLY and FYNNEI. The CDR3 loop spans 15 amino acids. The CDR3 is CASSEFGAENTEAFF. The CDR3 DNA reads TGTGCCAGCAGTGAATTTGGGGCTGAGAACACTGAAGCTTTCTTT.

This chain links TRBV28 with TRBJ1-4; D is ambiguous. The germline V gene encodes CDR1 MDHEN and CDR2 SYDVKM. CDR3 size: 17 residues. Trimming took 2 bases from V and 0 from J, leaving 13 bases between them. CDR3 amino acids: CASSLLTPLATNEKLFF. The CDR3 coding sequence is TGTGCCAGCAGTTTACTCACTCCTCTTGCAACTAATGAAAAACTGTTTTTT.

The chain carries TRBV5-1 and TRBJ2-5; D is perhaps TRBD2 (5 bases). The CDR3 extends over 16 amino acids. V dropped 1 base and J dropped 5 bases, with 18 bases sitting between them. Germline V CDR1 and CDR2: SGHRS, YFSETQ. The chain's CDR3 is CASSLSIGRRGETQYF. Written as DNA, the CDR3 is TGCGCCAGCAGCTTGAGTATAGGCCGGAGAGGGGAGACCCAGTACTTC.

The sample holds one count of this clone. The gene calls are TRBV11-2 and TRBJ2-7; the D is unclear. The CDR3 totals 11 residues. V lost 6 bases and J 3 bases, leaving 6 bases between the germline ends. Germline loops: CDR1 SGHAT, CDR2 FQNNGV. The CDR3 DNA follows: TGTGCCAGCAGAATCGGCTACGAGCAGTACTTC. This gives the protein CASRIGYEQYF.

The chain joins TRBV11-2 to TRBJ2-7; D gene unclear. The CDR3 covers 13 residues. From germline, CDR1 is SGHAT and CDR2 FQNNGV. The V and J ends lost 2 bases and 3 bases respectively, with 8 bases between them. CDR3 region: CASSLQTSYEQYF. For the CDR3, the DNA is TGTGCCAGCAGCTTACAAACAAGCTACGAGCAGTACTTC. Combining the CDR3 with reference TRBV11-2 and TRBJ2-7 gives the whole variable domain EAGVAQSPRYKIIEKRQSVAFWCNPISGHATLYWYQQILGQGPKLLIQFQNNGVVDDSQLPKDRFSAERLKGVDSTLKIQPAKLEDSAVYLCASSLQTSYEQYFGPGTRLTVT.

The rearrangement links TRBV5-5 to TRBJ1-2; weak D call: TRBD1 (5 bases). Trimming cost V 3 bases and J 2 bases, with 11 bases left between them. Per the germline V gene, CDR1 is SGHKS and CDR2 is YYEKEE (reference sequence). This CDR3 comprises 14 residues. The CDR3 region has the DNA TGTGCCAGCAGCTCTTCGACAGCGAACTATGGCTACACCTTC. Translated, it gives CASSSSTANYGYTF.

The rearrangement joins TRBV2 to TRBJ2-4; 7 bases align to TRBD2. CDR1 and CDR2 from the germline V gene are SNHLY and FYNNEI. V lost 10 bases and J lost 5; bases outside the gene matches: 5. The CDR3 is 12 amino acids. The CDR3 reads CAIKREENIQYF. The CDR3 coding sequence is TGTGCCATTAAGCGGGAAGAAAACATTCAGTACTTC.

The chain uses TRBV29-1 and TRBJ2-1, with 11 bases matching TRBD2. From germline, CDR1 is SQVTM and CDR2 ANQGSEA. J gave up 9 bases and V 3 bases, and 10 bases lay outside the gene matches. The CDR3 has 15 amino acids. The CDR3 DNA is TGCAGCGTTGAGGGTAGCGGGAGGGCCAAATCTGAGCAGTTCTTC. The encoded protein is CSVEGSGRAKSEQFF.

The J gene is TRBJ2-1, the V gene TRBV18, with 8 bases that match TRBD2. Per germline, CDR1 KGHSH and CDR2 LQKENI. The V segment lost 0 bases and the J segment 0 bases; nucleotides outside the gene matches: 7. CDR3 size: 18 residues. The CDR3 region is CASSPPNSGASSYNEQFF. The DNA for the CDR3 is TGTGCCAGCTCACCACCGAATAGCGGGGCGAGCTCCTACAATGAGCAGTTCTTC. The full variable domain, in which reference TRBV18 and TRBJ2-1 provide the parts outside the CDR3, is NAGVMQNPRHLVRRRGQEARLRCSPMKGHSHVYWYRQLPEEGLKFMVYLQKENIIDESGMPKERFSAEFPKEGPSILRIQQVVRGDSAAYFCASSPPNSGASSYNEQFFGPGTRLTVL.